This T cell receptor beta chain came from a study of chemoradiotherapy in HPV16-positive cancers. Study-level background: Functional T-cell assays on two HPV16-positive patients' cells defined candidate HPV-specific clones and common TCR motifs. General study points: Only a couple of HPV16-positive patients supplied the functional HPV-specificity definition. Candidate HPV-specific clones and E7-related TCR motifs grew in tumor during treatment.

Profiling relied on immunoSEQ multiplex PCR, and the TCRdb table lists in-frame clones only, not all of them. The top ten hold approximately 6% of the sample, which has 12,000 or so clones, about 87% seen once. The CDR3 is 14 residues long. About this clone: What it recognizes is unknown.

Repeated repertoire sampling spanned the course of chemoradiotherapy. Sequencing used blood, obtained from a patient who underwent chemoradiotherapy. The chain carries TRBV21-1 and TRBJ2-7; TRBD2 is taken as the D call from the table, unchecked against the DNA. TRBV21-1 is flagged as a pseudogene. The sequence came from a human donor with HPV-associated anogenital cancer. CDR3 nucleotide sequence: TGTGCCAGCAGCAACGGGGTAATGAGCTACGAGCAGTACGTC. Translated: CASSNGVMSYEQYV.